Listed below are T cell receptor beta chains from one sample, sequenced in a study of early T cells in non-severe SARS-CoV-2 infection. TCRdb redid the calling of the 5' RACE reads with MiXCR, one entry per CDR3 protein. This repertoire shows tens of thousands of distinct CDR3 sequences, about a tenth found once; its top ten account for about 6.4%. Specimen: whole blood. The receptors shown here come from an adult who was a healthcare worker with PCR-confirmed SARS-CoV-2 infection or an uninfected control (not recorded which). Each CDR3 is given with its conserved first and last residue. The D gene is left open where the match is weak. For some rows the clone size is stated as once, few or many, or as a class when expanded; others skip it.

clone_size	d_call	v_call	j_call	cdr3_aa	cdr3_nt
many	NA	TRBV27	TRBJ2-1	CASSLASPSYNEQFF	TGTGCCAGCAGTTTAGCTAGCCCCTCCTACAATGAGCAGTTCTTC
few	NA	TRBV28	TRBJ2-1	CASSFGGTANEQFF	TGTGCCAGCAGTTTCGGGGGGACAGCCAATGAGCAGTTCTTC
few	TRBD2	TRBV4-3	TRBJ2-3	CASSQPKREVADTQYF	TGCGCCAGCAGCCAACCCAAACGGGAGGTGGCAGATACGCAGTATTTT
many	NA	TRBV28	TRBJ1-1	CASSLAGTSNTEAFF	TGTGCCAGCAGTTTAGCAGGGACTTCAAACACTGAAGCTTTCTTT
NA	NA	TRBV20-1	TRBJ2-7	CSARAIGSSAPYEQYF	TGCAGTGCTAGAGCAATTGGGTCTAGCGCACCCTACGAGCAGTACTTC
many	TRBD2	TRBV29-1	TRBJ2-3	CSVGYSGRAADTQYF	TGCAGCGTTGGCTATAGCGGGAGGGCTGCAGATACGCAGTATTTT
NA	NA	TRBV4-3	TRBJ2-7	CASSQEVAAYEQYF	TGCGCCAGCAGCCAAGAGGTAGCGGCTTACGAGCAGTACTTC
few	TRBD2	TRBV7-9	TRBJ2-1	CASSLSSGRVWANEQFF	TGTGCCAGCAGCTTGAGTAGCGGGAGGGTTTGGGCCAATGAGCAGTTCTTC
NA	NA	TRBV6-5	TRBJ1-4	CASRQGGEKLFF	TGTGCCAGCCGGCAGGGAGGAGAAAAACTGTTTTTT
many	TRBD2	TRBV29-1	TRBJ2-7	CSVDAAGDSYEQYF	TGCAGCGTTGACGCCGCGGGAGACTCCTACGAGCAGTACTTC
NA	NA	TRBV18	TRBJ2-1	CASSPGQRSRNEQFF	TGTGCCAGCTCACCAGGCCAGAGAAGCCGCAATGAGCAGTTCTTC
few	NA	TRBV12-3/TRBV12-4	TRBJ2-2	CASSPLGRGELFF	TGTGCCAGCAGTCCCCTCGGACGCGGGGAGCTGTTTTTT
NA	TRBD2	TRBV20-1	TRBJ2-1	CSGASGHSNEQFF	TGCAGTGGGGCTAGCGGCCATTCTAATGAGCAGTTCTTC
NA	NA	TRBV3-1	TRBJ1-3	CASSQGRDGNTIYF	TGTGCCAGCAGCCAAGGGAGAGACGGAAACACCATATATTTT
NA	TRBD2	TRBV20-1	TRBJ2-1	CSAKLAQAYNEQFF	TGCAGTGCTAAACTAGCGCAAGCCTACAATGAGCAGTTCTTC
few	NA	TRBV29-1	TRBJ1-2	CSVDLGYGYTF	TGCAGCGTTGATTTGGGTTATGGCTACACCTTC
NA	NA	TRBV6-1	TRBJ2-3	CASTDGGTQYF	TGTGCCAGCACTGACGGGGGCACGCAGTATTTT
few	NA	TRBV20-1	TRBJ2-1	CSARKGGSYNEQFF	TGCAGTGCTAGAAAGGGGGGGTCCTACAATGAGCAGTTCTTC
NA	NA	TRBV2	TRBJ2-7	CASSEAFRVEQYF	TGTGCCAGCAGTGAAGCGTTCCGGGTCGAGCAGTACTTC
NA	TRBD2	TRBV12-3/TRBV12-4	TRBJ2-1	CASSPGLETYNEQFF	TGTGCCAGCAGCCCCGGACTAGAAACCTACAATGAGCAGTTCTTC
few	NA	TRBV19	TRBJ2-5	CASRWTYGGETQYF	TGTGCCAGTAGATGGACCTACGGGGGAGAGACCCAGTACTTC
few	NA	TRBV27	TRBJ1-4	CASSLSTPRITSQRRKLFF	TGTGCCAGCAGTTTATCGACGCCTCGGATCACATCTCAGCGCAGGAAACTGTTTTTT
few	NA	TRBV20-1	TRBJ1-2	CSAPKAGISLNYGYTF	TGCAGTGCTCCCAAAGCCGGCATATCTTTAAACTATGGCTACACCTTC
few	TRBD2	TRBV7-9	TRBJ2-7	CASSFRLAGNYEQYF	TGTGCCAGCAGCTTCAGACTAGCGGGGAACTACGAGCAGTACTTC
few	NA	TRBV25-1	TRBJ2-6	CATSWGSGANVLTF	TGTGCCACCTCTTGGGGCAGTGGGGCCAACGTCCTGACTTTC
few	NA	TRBV25-1	TRBJ2-3	CASSDPSRGTDTQYF	TGTGCCAGCAGTGACCCTAGCCGCGGCACAGATACGCAGTATTTT
NA	NA	TRBV11-2	TRBJ2-1	CASSQDGLSSYNEQFF	TGTGCCAGCAGTCAGGACGGATTAAGCTCCTACAATGAGCAGTTCTTC
NA	NA	TRBV18	TRBJ1-1	CASSPPGGGTEAFF	TGTGCCAGCTCACCTCCCGGGGGAGGCACTGAAGCTTTCTTT
many	NA	TRBV20-1	TRBJ1-1	CSATKTGNTEAFF	TGCAGTGCTACAAAGACAGGGAACACTGAAGCTTTCTTT
many	NA	TRBV28	TRBJ1-5	CASSFMGGLLDYQHF	TGTGCCAGCAGTTTTATGGGGGGCCTTTTGGACTACCAGCATTTT
many	TRBD2	TRBV12-3/TRBV12-4	TRBJ2-1	CASSLASGPKNEQFF	TGTGCCAGCAGTTTGGCTAGCGGCCCAAAAAATGAGCAGTTCTTC
few	NA	TRBV20-1	TRBJ2-3	CSASPQAGDTQYF	TGCAGTGCCAGTCCCCAGGCGGGAGATACGCAGTATTTT
NA	NA	TRBV12-3/TRBV12-4	TRBJ2-7	CASSLNGAYEQYF	TGTGCCAGCAGTTTAAACGGAGCCTACGAGCAGTACTTC
NA	TRBD1	TRBV7-2	TRBJ1-4	CASSVGDREDEKLFF	TGTGCCAGCAGTGTGGGGGACAGGGAGGACGAAAAACTGTTTTTT
many	NA	TRBV18	TRBJ2-1	CASSLGSGSYNEQFF	TGTGCCAGCTCCCTCGGGAGTGGCTCCTACAATGAGCAGTTCTTC
many	NA	TRBV2	TRBJ2-1	CASRELVYNEQFF	TGTGCCAGCCGCGAACTAGTTTACAATGAGCAGTTCTTC
many	NA	TRBV4-1	TRBJ1-6	CASSQDRQAGNSPLHF	TGCGCCAGCAGCCAAGATAGACAGGCGGGGAATTCACCCCTCCACTTT
NA	NA	TRBV3-1	TRBJ2-2	CASTRGARSTGELFF	TGTGCCAGCACCCGAGGGGCAAGGAGCACCGGGGAGCTGTTTTTT
NA	NA	TRBV2	TRBJ1-2	CASSSAPGQGSPYGYTF	TGTGCCAGCAGCTCTGCGCCGGGGCAGGGATCCCCCTATGGCTACACCTTC
few	NA	TRBV5-4	TRBJ1-3	CASSTPGKGEAGNTIYF	TGTGCCAGCAGCACCCCGGGGAAGGGAGAGGCTGGAAACACCATATATTTT
NA	TRBD2	TRBV12-3/TRBV12-4	TRBJ2-7	CASSGGTSGSYEQYF	TGTGCCAGCAGTGGAGGGACTAGCGGATCCTACGAGCAGTACTTC
NA	NA	TRBV30	TRBJ1-5	CAWSGRSNQPQHF	TGTGCCTGGTCCGGACGGAGCAATCAGCCCCAGCATTTT
many	NA	TRBV13	TRBJ2-2	CASSRTGPQGPSERDSNTGELFF	TGTGCCAGCAGCCGAACGGGACCACAGGGCCCTTCAGAGCGGGACTCGAACACCGGGGAGCTGTTTTTT
few	NA	TRBV4-3	TRBJ2-7	CASSQQGGGDHFYEQYF	TGCGCCAGCAGCCAGCAGGGAGGGGGAGATCACTTCTACGAGCAGTACTTC
many	NA	TRBV6-2/TRBV6-3	TRBJ2-1	CASSYSSNEQFF	TGTGCCAGCAGTTACTCGAGCAATGAGCAGTTCTTC
many	TRBD2	TRBV24-1	TRBJ2-5	CATSATSGLGTQYF	TGTGCCACCAGTGCGACTAGCGGTCTAGGGACCCAGTACTTC
NA	NA	TRBV5-1	TRBJ2-1	CASSLAWGTDEQFF	TGCGCCAGCAGCTTGGCTTGGGGGACCGATGAGCAGTTCTTC
few	NA	TRBV30	TRBJ2-7	CAWSVSGEQYF	TGTGCCTGGAGTGTCTCCGGGGAGCAGTACTTC
few	TRBD2	TRBV5-1	TRBJ2-7	CASSRTSGPGSEQYF	TGCGCCAGCAGCCGGACTAGCGGCCCGGGGAGCGAGCAGTACTTC
NA	NA	TRBV18	TRBJ1-3	CASSGAASGNTIYF	TGTGCCAGCTCAGGGGCCGCCTCTGGAAACACCATATATTTT
few	NA	TRBV12-3/TRBV12-4	TRBJ2-2	CASISGNTGELFF	TGTGCCAGCATATCAGGGAACACCGGGGAGCTGTTTTTT
many	NA	TRBV18	TRBJ2-6	CASSTDGLSGANVLTF	TGTGCCAGCTCAACGGACGGACTCTCTGGGGCCAACGTCCTGACTTTC
many	TRBD2	TRBV15	TRBJ2-2	CATSSERTSGATGELFF	TGTGCCACCAGCAGCGAACGCACTAGCGGAGCAACCGGGGAGCTGTTTTTT